This is a list of T cell receptor beta chains from one sample in a study of cytomegalovirus exposure and HLA in healthy donors. Libraries were prepared by immunoSEQ multiplex PCR; TCRdb keeps only in-frame clonotypes and omits some of them. The data hold approximately 270,000 clones, with around 80% observed a single time. Source material: PBMCs. These receptors all come from a girl aged 2-10 years in good health and CMV-seronegative. Both conserved end residues are part of each CDR3. Each record gives: J gene, V gene, clone size, D gene, CDR3 DNA, CDR3 protein. A D gene is named only where the DNA matches it firmly. Only some rows state a clone size, as once, few, many or a class for expanded clones.

TRBJ1-1,TRBV2,once,-,TGTGCCAGCCCCGCGGTGGCTGAAGCTTTCTTT,CASPAVAEAFF
TRBJ1-6,TRBV4-1,few,-,TGCGCCAGCAGCCAGATGTATGCAATGACAAACAATAATTCACCCCTCCACTTT,CASSQMYAMTNNNSPLHF
TRBJ2-2,TRBV5-1,-,TRBD2,TGCGCCAGCAGCTCCCAAATACTAGCGGGAGAACTCACCGGGGAGCTGTTTTTT,CASSSQILAGELTGELFF
TRBJ2-3,TRBV5-1,few,TRBD1,TGCGCCAGCAGCTTGATGGGGACAGGAGTGGCAGATACGCAGTATTTT,CASSLMGTGVADTQYF
TRBJ1-6,TRBV7-9,-,-,TGTGCCAGCAGCTTAGGGACAGCTCATAATTCACCCCTCCACTTT,CASSLGTAHNSPLHF
TRBJ1-2,TRBV19,-,TRBD1,TGTGCCAGTCAATCACAGGGGGCGGGGGGCTACACCTTC,CASQSQGAGGYTF
TRBJ2-3,TRBV11-1,-,TRBD1,TGTGCCAGCAGCTCCCCGGGACAGGGTCCAGATACGCAGTATTTT,CASSSPGQGPDTQYF
TRBJ1-1,TRBV28,-,TRBD1,TGTGCCAGCCTAGGGGGCTTTGCCCTTAACACTGAAGCTTTCTTT,CASLGGFALNTEAFF
TRBJ2-6,TRBV10-1,-,TRBD1,TGCGCCAGCAGCCCCTTCGGGCGGGACAGGGTAGAGCCTGGGGCCAACGTCCTGACTTTC,CASSPFGRDRVEPGANVLTF
TRBJ1-4,TRBV6-5,-,-,TGTGCCAGCAGTTACTCCGGGAGTGCTAATGAAAAACTGTTTTTT,CASSYSGSANEKLFF
TRBJ2-1,TRBV7-8,few,-,TGTGCCAGCAGCTTAGACAGGATCTCGCAGGAGCAGTTCTTC,CASSLDRISQEQFF
TRBJ2-7,TRBV28,-,-,TGTGCCAGCAAGGGAGGGGGGAGGCGCGAGCAGTACTTC,CASKGGGRREQYF
TRBJ1-4,TRBV9,-,-,TGTGCCAGCAGCGTAGCTCGGGGGGTGAATGAAAAACTGTTTTTT,CASSVARGVNEKLFF
TRBJ1-1,TRBV5-5,-,-,TGTGCCAGCAGCTGGGGAGGGGGGCGCACTGAAGCTTTCTTT,CASSWGGGRTEAFF
TRBJ2-5,TRBV9,-,-,TGTGCCAGCAGCGTGGGAGGGGGAGTGGAGACCCAGTACTTC,CASSVGGGVETQYF
TRBJ2-5,TRBV7-9,-,-,TGTGCCAGCAGCTTCCCCCGTGCAGGACAACAAGAGACCCAGTACTTC,CASSFPRAGQQETQYF
TRBJ2-1,TRBV14,-,-,TGTGCCAGCTCGTACGGGGGCAATGAGCAGTTCTTC,CASSYGGNEQFF
TRBJ1-1,TRBV20-1,few,-,TGCAGTGCTAGTGGCAGCACTGAAGCTTTCTTT,CSASGSTEAFF
TRBJ2-3,TRBV30,few,TRBD2,TGTGCTAAGCGGGGGGGCGGCACAGATACGCAGTATTTT,CAKRGGGTDTQYF
TRBJ1-4,TRBV5-1,-,-,TGCGCCAGCAGCTTGGCCAGGGATTCTGGTGAAAAACTGTTTTTT,CASSLARDSGEKLFF
TRBJ1-1,TRBV29-1,once,-,TGCAGCGTCGGGAACACTGAAGCTTTCTTT,CSVGNTEAFF
TRBJ1-5,TRBV7-8,-,-,TGTGCCAGCAGCGATCCGGAAAAGGGGAATCAGCCCCAGCATTTT,CASSDPEKGNQPQHF
TRBJ2-7,TRBV6-5,-,-,TGTGCCAGCAGTTACTCGGGGGGGGCCCCTGGCGAGCAGTACTTC,CASSYSGGAPGEQYF
TRBJ2-1,TRBV27,once,TRBD2,TGTGCCAGCAGTTTATCGGGGACTAGCGGATTGTACAATGAGCAGTTCTTC,CASSLSGTSGLYNEQFF
TRBJ1-2,TRBV6-5,-,-,TGTGCCAGCAGTTATTCTCGGTCGTGGTATGGCTACACCTTC,CASSYSRSWYGYTF
TRBJ1-1,TRBV5-8,-,TRBD1,TGTGCCAGCAGCTTTGGACAGGGGGAAGGCACTGAAGCTTTCTTT,CASSFGQGEGTEAFF
TRBJ2-5,TRBV2,-,TRBD2,TGTGCCAGCAGTGAAGGCGGGGGTCGGGAGACCCAGTACTTC,CASSEGGGRETQYF
TRBJ2-7,TRBV30,-,-,TGTGCCTCAGGGTCAAACGAGCAGTACTTC,CASGSNEQYF
TRBJ2-7,TRBV30,-,-,TGTGCCTGGAGTGTACAGGGAGGGACTTACGAGCAGTACTTC,CAWSVQGGTYEQYF
TRBJ2-7,TRBV7-9,-,TRBD1,TGTGCCAGCAGCTTAGCGGGGGACAGGCCAAGCTACGAGCAGTACTTC,CASSLAGDRPSYEQYF
TRBJ2-5,TRBV4-1,-,-,TGCGCCAGCAGCCAAGAGTACAGGGCTGAGACCCAGTACTTC,CASSQEYRAETQYF
TRBJ1-1,TRBV10-3,-,-,TGTGCCATCAGTGATCCAGGGATTACTGAAGCTTTCTTT,CAISDPGITEAFF
TRBJ1-1,TRBV28,-,-,TGTGCCAGCAGTTTACGGACTGAAGCTTTCTTT,CASSLRTEAFF
TRBJ2-1,TRBV11-2,-,-,TGTGCCAGCAGCGCGTCAGGACTTGACAATGAGCAGTTCTTC,CASSASGLDNEQFF
TRBJ1-4,TRBV7-6,-,-,TGTGCCAGTTCCCCGGTGTATCCTAATGAAAAACTGTTTTTT,CASSPVYPNEKLFF
TRBJ2-7,TRBV6-6,once,TRBD2,TGTGCCAGCAGTTACTCGGGACTAGCGGGTGGGACTTACTTC,CASSYSGLAGGTYF
TRBJ1-1,TRBV28,few,-,TGTGCCAGCAGTTTATTTCCAGGGCTGGTTGAAGCTTTCTTT,CASSLFPGLVEAFF
TRBJ1-2,TRBV4-2,-,TRBD1,TGTGCCAGCAGCCAAGCATCAGACAGGGGGGACTATGGCTACACCTTC,CASSQASDRGDYGYTF
TRBJ1-5,TRBV28,-,-,TGTGCCAGCAGTTTATACAGCAGGAACAATCAGCCCCAGCATTTT,CASSLYSRNNQPQHF
TRBJ2-2,TRBV7-3,once,TRBD1,TGTGCCAGCAGCTTAACGCGAGACAGGGGCCTGCGTGGGGAGCTGTTTTTT,CASSLTRDRGLRGELFF
TRBJ1-4,TRBV7-9,once,-,TGTTCCAGCAGCTTAGCGCTCCAGGATAATGAAAAACTGTTTTTT,CSSSLALQDNEKLFF
TRBJ2-7,TRBV6-1,-,TRBD1,TGTGCCAGCAGTGGACAGGGTGGGTTAGAGCAGTACTTC,CASSGQGGLEQYF
TRBJ1-1,TRBV19,-,-,TGTGCCAGCGGGTCAGGGCACACTGAAGCTTTCTTT,CASGSGHTEAFF
TRBJ1-3,TRBV7-2,few,-,TGTGCCAGCAGCTTAGGAGGGCGAGGAAACACCATATATTTT,CASSLGGRGNTIYF
TRBJ1-1,TRBV7-2,few,-,TGTGCCAGCAGCTTAGCGGTCAGGGGAGGGTCTGAAGCTTTCTTT,CASSLAVRGGSEAFF
TRBJ2-7,TRBV9,-,TRBD1,TGTGCCAGCAGTCGAGGGGACAGATCCTACGAGCAGTACTTC,CASSRGDRSYEQYF
TRBJ1-4,TRBV19,once,-,TGTGCCAGTAGTATCGGAGGGCGTCGGAGTGAAAAACTGTTTTTT,CASSIGGRRSEKLFF
TRBJ1-4,TRBV5-4,-,-,TGTGCCAGCAGCCCCAGTGGGGGCGAAAAACTGTTTTTT,CASSPSGGEKLFF
TRBJ1-1,TRBV19,once,-,TGTGCCACCCTCCTGGGTGCGGGGAGGGACACTGAAGCTTTCTTT,CATLLGAGRDTEAFF
TRBJ2-7,TRBV7-8,-,-,TGTGCCAGCAGCCAAATGTACGAGCAGTACTTC,CASSQMYEQYF
TRBJ1-6,TRBV28,-,-,TGTGCCAGCAGTGAGACAGACGCTTGCCTCCACTTT,CASSETDACLHF
TRBJ2-7,TRBV28,-,-,TGTGCCAGCAGTTTATACCGCGGGGACTACGAGCAGTACTTC,CASSLYRGDYEQYF
TRBJ2-7,TRBV5-5,once,TRBD1,TGTGCCAGCAGCCCGGGACAGGGTGGCTTCGCGTTCTACGAGCAGTACTTC,CASSPGQGGFAFYEQYF